The present T cell receptor beta chain was sequenced within a study of blood T cell repertoires in COVID-19. On the study more broadly: The United States, Italy and Spain provided the acute and convalescent COVID-19 samples. Sample material is recorded as cDNA or gDNA derived from T cells, B-cell-depleted T cells, or PBMCs.

Source study methods: Using reference gene primer amplification, nucleated cell counts were estimated. Only in-frame clones appear in the TCRdb table, and some are missing; sequencing was by immunoSEQ multiplex PCR. D and trimming were read from the DNA, whereas the V and J calls and clone size are those reported in that table. The profile shows 100,000 or so clones, about 85% of them singletons. The source material was peripheral blood. The TCR sequence derives from a woman in her 70s with active or convalescent COVID-19.

This CDR3 is CASNRRFNYGYTF. The CDR3 nucleotides are TGTGCCAGCAACAGGCGGTTCAACTATGGCTACACCTTC. This sequence joins TRBV21-1 and TRBJ1-2; the table names TRBD1, a call not compared with the DNA. TRBV21-1 is flagged as a pseudogene. The CDR3 consists of 13 residues.